Sequencing of this T cell receptor (beta chain) was carried out in a study of T cell responses to AZD1222 COVID-19 vaccine. The overall study: Both about-4-week and about-12-week second-dose recipients were combined. Points from the study as a whole: Nearly half of spike-specific TCRs reportedly target unmutated variant regions. CD4 TCRs covered the whole spike, strongest at regions 160-218 and 743-854.

Details on this clone: The antigen remains undetermined.

V was trimmed by 5 bases and J by 4 bases, leaving 12 bases between them. CDR1 is LGHDT, CDR2 YNNKEL, per germline (reference sequence). The CDR3 has 14 residues. The table came from immunoSEQ multiplex PCR; TCRdb's copy has only in-frame clones and leaves some out. The table records nearly 90,000 clones, over 75% of them present only once. This chain uses TRBV3-1 (or the pseudogene TRBV3-2) with TRBJ1-5, with D uncertain. This TCR was sampled from an adult in good health. Sequencing was performed on peripheral blood, taken on day 0 of AZD1222 vaccination. The CDR3 spells CASSMGVGNQPQHF. Written as DNA, the CDR3 is TGTGCCAGCAGCATGGGAGTCGGGAATCAGCCCCAGCATTTT.